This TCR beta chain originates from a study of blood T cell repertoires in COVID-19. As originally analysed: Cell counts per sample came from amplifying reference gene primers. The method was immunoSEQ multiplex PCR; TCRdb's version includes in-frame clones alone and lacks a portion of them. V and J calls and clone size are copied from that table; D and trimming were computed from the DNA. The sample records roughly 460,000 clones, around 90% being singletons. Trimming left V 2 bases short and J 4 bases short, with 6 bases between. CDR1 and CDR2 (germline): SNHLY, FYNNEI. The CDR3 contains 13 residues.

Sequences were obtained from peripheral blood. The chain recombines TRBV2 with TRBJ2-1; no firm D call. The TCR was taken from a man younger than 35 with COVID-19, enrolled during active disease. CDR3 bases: TGTGCCAGCAGTGAATTAGATTACAATGAGCAGTTCTTC. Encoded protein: CASSELDYNEQFF.